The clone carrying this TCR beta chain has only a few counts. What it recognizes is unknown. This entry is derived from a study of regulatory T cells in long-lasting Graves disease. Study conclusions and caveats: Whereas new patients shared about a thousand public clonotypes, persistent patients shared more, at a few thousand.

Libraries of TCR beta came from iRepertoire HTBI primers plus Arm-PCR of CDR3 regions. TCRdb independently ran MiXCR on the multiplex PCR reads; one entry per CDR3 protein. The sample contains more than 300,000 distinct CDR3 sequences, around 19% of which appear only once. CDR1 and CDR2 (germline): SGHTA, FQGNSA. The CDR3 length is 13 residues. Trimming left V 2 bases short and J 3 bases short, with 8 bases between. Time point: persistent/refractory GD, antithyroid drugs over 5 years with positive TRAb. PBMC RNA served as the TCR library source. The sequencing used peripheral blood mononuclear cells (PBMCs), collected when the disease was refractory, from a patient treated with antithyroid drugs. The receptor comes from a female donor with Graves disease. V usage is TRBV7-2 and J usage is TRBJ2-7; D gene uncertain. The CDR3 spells CASSLSSLYEQYF. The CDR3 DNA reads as TGTGCCAGCAGCTTAAGTTCCCTCTACGAGCAGTACTTC.